Each of the 24 T cell receptor beta chains below was sequenced from the same sample in a study of monozygotic twins with cystic fibrosis (dated by TCRdb to about 2021). The protocol used for the library was the immunoSEQ multiplex PCR assay. TCRdb provides this immuneACCESS table in a form limited to in-frame rearrangements. Some clones are lacking; in checked studies, under half of them reflect an unresolved V gene, and why the rest are absent is not known. The sample table contains 15,000 to 20,000 clones; only one count was recorded for around 97% of them. The leading ten clones occupy 0.6% to 0.7% of the sample. The sequencing input was blood. The receptors originated from a girl under 10 years old with cystic fibrosis.

V is TRBV29-1 and J is TRBJ2-1, with 11 bases matching TRBD1. The CDR3 totals 13 residues. Germline V gene lookup returns CDR1 SQVTM and CDR2 ANQGSEA. The trim removed 7 bases at V and 4 bases at J, leaving 3 bases unmatched. The CDR3 DNA follows: TGCAGCGACGGGACAGGGGGATACAATGAGCAGTTCTTC. This encodes CSDGTGGYNEQFF.

The chain has TRBV28 and TRBJ1-4, with D uncertain. CDR1 is MDHEN, CDR2 SYDVKM, per germline. This CDR3 has 14 amino acids. Trimming pared 3 bases from V and 8 bases from J, leaving 13 bases between. CDR3 loop: CASSLASPEEKLFF. Here the CDR3 DNA reads TGTGCCAGCAGTTTGGCAAGCCCGGAGGAAAAACTGTTTTTT.

V and J are TRBV5-6 and TRBJ2-7; TRBD2 matches at 8 bases. The CDR3 loop spans 14 amino acids. The ends lost 3 bases at V and 3 bases at J; junction bases unmatched: 5. CDR1 and CDR2 (germline): SGHDT, YYEEEE. The CDR3, as DNA: TGTGCCAGCAGCTCGGGAGGGGTTCGCTACGAGCAGTACTTC. It specifies CASSSGGVRYEQYF.

The chain's CDR3 is CASSFGGFNEKLFF. The CDR3 DNA reads TGTGCCAGCAGTTTCGGGGGGTTTAATGAAAAACTGTTTTTT. The chain uses TRBV28 and TRBJ1-4; TRBD1 is a possible D gene (5 bases). The CDR3 runs to 14 residues. The V gene's germline CDR1 is MDHEN and CDR2 SYDVKM. Deletions cut 3 bases from V and 4 bases from J, with 9 bases between.

This chain uses TRBV6-1 with TRBJ1-4; D unclear. This CDR3 spans 16 amino acids. The V gene lost 2 bases and the J gene lost 0 bases, with 10 bases spanning the gap. The germline CDR1 and CDR2 sequences are MNHNS and SASEGT. The CDR3: CASSEHSKPTNEKLFF. The DNA of the CDR3 is TGTGCCAGCAGTGAACACAGCAAACCAACTAATGAAAAACTGTTTTTT.

Only one count was recorded for this clone. The CDR3 DNA follows: TGTGCCACCAGCAGCGCAAGGGGGGCATATGGCTACACCTTC. It codes for CATSSARGAYGYTF. This chain connects TRBV15 to TRBJ1-2; possibly TRBD1 for D (6 bases). The ends were cut back, 3 bases at V and 5 bases at J, with 13 bases in the middle. Germline V gene sequence: CDR1 LNHNV, CDR2 YYDKDF (reference sequence). The CDR3 is 14 amino acids.

The rearrangement uses TRBV6-6 and TRBJ2-1; 8 bases agree with TRBD1. The CDR3 contains 16 residues. J gave up 6 bases and V 0 bases, and 7 bases lay outside the gene matches. Per the germline V gene, CDR1 is MNHNY and CDR2 is SVGAGI (reference sequence). The CDR3 reads CASSYSQGAGFNEQFF. The CDR3 DNA follows: TGTGCCAGCAGTTACTCGCAGGGGGCGGGCTTCAATGAGCAGTTCTTC.

This rearrangement joins TRBV19 to TRBJ2-7, with D perhaps TRBD1 (6 bases). Trimming pared 3 bases from V and 0 bases from J, leaving 15 bases between. The CDR3 has 16 amino acids. The germline V gene encodes CDR1 LNHDA and CDR2 SQIVND (reference sequence). CDR3 nucleotides: TGTGCCAGTAGTATTATTTCGGGACAACCCTCCTACGAGCAGTACTTC. Protein: CASSIISGQPSYEQYF.

The CDR3 coding sequence is TGTGCCACCAGCAGAGATGGGACAGGCAATCAGCCCCAGCATTTT. Protein sequence: CATSRDGTGNQPQHF. The rearrangement links TRBV15 to TRBJ1-5, with 7 bases fitting TRBD1. V shed 0 bases and J 2 bases; nucleotides not matched to a gene: 1. Per germline, CDR1 LNHNV and CDR2 YYDKDF (reference sequence). The CDR3 has 15 amino acids.

The chain uses TRBV10-3 and TRBJ1-1, with TRBD1 matching over 7 bases. CDR1 ENHRY and CDR2 SYGVKD come from the germline V gene. J gave up 5 bases and V 6 bases, and 9 bases lay outside the gene matches. The CDR3 loop spans 14 amino acids. The CDR3 loop is CAIRQGIERTEAFF. CDR3 bases: TGTGCCATCAGACAGGGGATTGAGAGAACTGAAGCTTTCTTT.

The V and J genes are TRBV13 and TRBJ1-6; 7 nucleotides agree with TRBD1. The germline V gene has CDR1 PRHDT and CDR2 FYEKMQ (reference sequence). Losses at the gene ends were 1 base for V and 10 bases for J; bases not matched to a gene: 7. The CDR3 loop spans 15 amino acids. The DNA for the CDR3 is TGTGCCAGCAGCTTAGCCACAGGGGTCATATCACCCCTCCACTTT. Translated, it gives CASSLATGVISPLHF.

This rearrangement joins TRBV18 to TRBJ2-5; 14 bases are shared with TRBD2. The V and J ends lost 3 bases and 1 base, in that order; junction bases with no gene match: 7. This CDR3 comprises 18 residues. Germline V gene data show CDR1 as KGHSH and CDR2 as LQKENI. CDR3 sequence reads: CASSPRLAGGPRQETQYF. CDR3 nucleotides: TGTGCCAGCTCACCTAGACTAGCGGGGGGGCCCCGCCAAGAGACCCAGTACTTC.

This chain connects TRBV6-1 to TRBJ1-1, with D unresolved. Between the trimmed V and J ends, which lost 2 bases and 11 bases, there was a span of 15 bases. The germline CDR1 and CDR2 sequences are MNHNS and SASEGT. The length of the CDR3 is 13 residues. The CDR3, as DNA: TGTGCCAGCAGTGAACAACTCGGTCGTGACGCTTTCTTT. Residues: CASSEQLGRDAFF.

The genes are TRBV7-2 and TRBJ2-6, with unresolved D. Trimming stripped 1 base from V and 0 bases from J, with 13 bases between. CDR3 length equals 18 residues. CDR1 and CDR2 from the germline V gene are SGHTA and FQGNSA. CDR3 in amino acids: CASSLVTLRLSGANVLTF. CDR3 sequence (DNA): TGTGCCAGCAGCTTAGTAACTTTGAGGCTCTCTGGGGCCAACGTCCTGACTTTC.

The chain has TRBV4-3 and TRBJ2-7, with 9 bases fitting TRBD1. V lost 0 bases and J lost 2; bases outside the gene matches: 5. Germline V gene data show CDR1 as LGHNA and CDR2 as YSLEER. CDR3 length: 16 residues. Written as DNA, the CDR3 is TGCGCCAGCAGCCAAGATCGCACAGGGGGCACCTACGAGCAGTACTTC. Protein: CASSQDRTGGTYEQYF.

This chain uses TRBV13 with TRBJ2-1, with 10 bases aligning to TRBD2. Germline CDR1 reads PRHDT; CDR2 reads FYEKMQ (reference sequence). V was clipped by 0 bases and J by 4 bases; unmatched bases: 3. The CDR3 contains 16 residues. The CDR3, as DNA: TGTGCCAGCAGCTTAGGGCTAGCGGGGGCTTACAATGAGCAGTTCTTC. Protein sequence: CASSLGLAGAYNEQFF. Based on the CDR3 plus reference TRBV13 and TRBJ2-1, the full variable domain is AAGVIQSPRHLIKEKRETATLKCYPIPRHDTVYWYQQGPGQDPQFLISFYEKMQSDKGSIPDRFSAQQFSDYHSELNMSSLELGDSALYFCASSLGLAGAYNEQFFGPGTRLTVL.

J is TRBJ2-1 and V is TRBV4-3; D is possibly TRBD2 (5 bases). The CDR3 has 15 residues. Trimming pared 0 bases from V and 2 bases from J, leaving 8 bases between. Germline V lookup: CDR1 LGHNA, CDR2 YSLEER. CDR3 sequence reads: CASSQEQRPYNEQFF. For the CDR3, the DNA is TGCGCCAGCAGCCAAGAACAGCGGCCCTACAATGAGCAGTTCTTC.

This chain joins TRBV4-3 and TRBJ1-6, with TRBD1 matching 7 bases. The CDR3 is made up of 17 amino acids. The junction had 14 bases not matched to a gene; V was cut back by 2 bases and J by 10 bases. Germline V gene lookup returns CDR1 LGHNA and CDR2 YSLEER. CDR3 DNA sequence: TGCGCCAGCAGCCAACAAAGGGGGCGGGGGGCTAGCTCACCCCTCCACTTT. The encoded protein is CASSQQRGRGASSPLHF.

V gene TRBV5-1 combines with J gene TRBJ1-1, with TRBD1 as a possible D gene (5 bases). This CDR3 is built from 14 residues. Germline CDR1 reads SGHRS; CDR2 reads YFSETQ. V lost 5 bases and J 6 bases, leaving 17 bases between the germline ends. DNA for the CDR3: TGCGCCAGCAGGCACGGGACGGTGACGGCTGAAGCTTTCTTT. Protein sequence: CASRHGTVTAEAFF.

This chain links TRBV28 with TRBJ1-5; D unresolved. Trimming removed 2 bases at V and 2 bases at J, with 7 bases between. In germline, CDR1 is MDHEN, CDR2 SYDVKM. This CDR3 contains 14 residues. The CDR3 nucleotides read TGTGCCAGCAGTTTACCGGATGGCAATCAGCCCCAGCATTTT. This sequence encodes CASSLPDGNQPQHF.

The J gene is TRBJ2-7, the V gene TRBV10-3; D gene ambiguous. CDR3 length: 12 amino acids. Trimming took off 0 bases at V and 7 bases at J, with 7 bases between the two ends. CDR1 ENHRY and CDR2 SYGVKD come from the germline V gene. The CDR3 is CAISESIYEQYF. The CDR3 nucleotides are TGTGCCATCAGTGAGTCGATATATGAGCAGTACTTC.

A note on this clone: Other DNA sequences in the same sample also yield this CDR3. The chain employs TRBV7-9 and TRBJ2-5, with unresolved D. V was pared by 1 base and J by 5 bases, with 5 bases between. CDR3 length equals 12 residues. Per the germline V gene, CDR1 is SEHNR and CDR2 is FQNEAQ (reference sequence). The CDR3 region is CASSLEVETQYF. The CDR3 nucleotides are TGTGCCAGCAGCTTAGAGGTGGAGACCCAGTACTTC.

Concerning this clone itself: The germline gene is not matched at one end of the junction; a read error may be the cause. CDR3 sequence (DNA): TGTGCCAGTAGTTTTCTTGGCAGTCTTAGTCGCCTCTTC. This encodes CASSFLGSLSRLF. V and J are TRBV19 and TRBJ2-1; D is undetermined. Germline values: CDR1 LNHDA, CDR2 SQIVND (reference sequence). The CDR3 is 13 residues long. Complete variable domain (other parts from reference TRBV19 and TRBJ2-1): DGGITQSPKYLFRKEGQNVTLSCEQNLNHDAMYWYRQDPGQGLRLIYYSQIVNDFQKGDIAEGYSVSREKKESFPLTVTSAQKNPTAFYLCASSFLGSLSRLFGPGTRLTVL.

As DNA, the CDR3 is TGTGCCAGCAGCTTATACCCCCCCCGGGGTATAACTGAAGCTTTCTTT. Residues: CASSLYPPRGITEAFF. The gene calls are TRBV7-9 and TRBJ1-1; D is undetermined. The CDR3 covers 16 residues. Germline CDR1 and CDR2: SEHNR and FQNEAQ (reference sequence). V lost 2 bases and J 5 bases, leaving 18 bases between the germline ends.